This passage covers 14 T cell receptor beta chains from one sample sequenced in a study of identifying expanded T cells in peripheral blood. This table comes from immunoSEQ multiplex PCR, and its TCRdb copy is limited to in-frame clones, with some not included. The sample includes 85,000 to 90,000 clones, about 90% of them seen just once. Specimen: blood. These receptors were taken from a person aged 18-70 years in good health.

The rearrangement uses TRBV5-4 and TRBJ2-3, with 7 positions matching TRBD1. V shed 2 bases, J shed 2 bases, and the junction held 5 bases outside the gene matches. This CDR3 spans 15 amino acids. Germline V CDR1 and CDR2: SGHNT, YYREEE (reference sequence). The CDR3 nucleotides are TGTGCCAGCAGCTTCCGACAGGGCCACACAGATACGCAGTATTTT. It is translated as CASSFRQGHTDTQYF.

The chain uses TRBV6-5 and TRBJ2-2; 8 nucleotides match TRBD1. The CDR3 consists of 15 residues. The germline CDR1 and CDR2 sequences are MNHEY and SVGAGI. The junction had 4 bases not matched to a gene; V was cut back by 6 bases and J by 1 base. This CDR3 is CASRTGTGNTGELFF. The CDR3 DNA is TGTGCCAGCAGAACCGGGACAGGGAACACCGGGGAGCTGTTTTTT.

This clone was counted a single time. The CDR3 loop is CASSLRTSYEQYF. The CDR3 bases are TGTGCCAGCAGCTTGCGAACGAGCTACGAGCAGTACTTC. The chain links TRBV5-4 to TRBJ2-7, with D unresolved. Per germline, CDR1 SGHNT and CDR2 YYREEE (reference sequence). This CDR3 region has 13 residues. Between the trimmed V and J ends, which lost 1 base and 3 bases, there was a span of 8 bases. The complete variable domain, with remaining parts taken from reference TRBV5-4 and TRBJ2-7, reads ETGVTQSPTHLIKTRGQQVTLRCSSQSGHNTVSWYQQALGQGPQFIFQYYREEENGRGNFPPRFSGLQFPNYSSELNVNALELDDSALYLCASSLRTSYEQYFGPGTRLTVT.

V is TRBV7-2 and J is TRBJ1-2; possibly TRBD1 for D (5 bases). The V gene lost 0 bases and the J gene lost 2 bases, with 10 bases spanning the gap. The CDR3 contains 15 residues. CDR1 is SGHTA and CDR2 is FQGNSA in the germline V gene. The CDR3 reads CASSLAGPRNYGYTF. CDR3 bases: TGTGCCAGCAGCTTAGCGGGGCCCCGGAACTATGGCTACACCTTC.

The chain couples TRBV6-5 to TRBJ1-1, with unresolved D. V lost 4 bases, J lost 4 bases, and 16 bases lay in between. The length of the CDR3 is 15 residues. Germline assignment: CDR1 MNHEY and CDR2 SVGAGI. CDR3 nucleotide sequence: TGTGCCAGCAGTTCAACAGAAAGCTTAACCACTGAAGCTTTCTTT. It yields the protein CASSSTESLTTEAFF.

The V and J genes are TRBV25-1 and TRBJ2-6; D uncertain. Trimming took 9 bases from V and 0 from J, leaving 3 bases between them. The CDR3 loop spans 12 amino acids. Germline V CDR1 and CDR2: MGHDK, SYGVNS. For the CDR3, the DNA is TGTGCCAGTTCCTCTGGGGCCAACGTCCTGACTTTC. As protein: CASSSGANVLTF.

The J gene is TRBJ1-1, the V gene TRBV2, with 9 bases matching TRBD1. V shed 6 bases and J 0 bases; nucleotides not matched to a gene: 14. CDR3 length equals 18 residues. Germline loops: CDR1 SNHLY, CDR2 FYNNEI. CDR3 DNA sequence: TGTGCCAGCAGGGGGACAGGGTTCGGGGGCGTGATGAACACTGAAGCTTTCTTT. Its translation: CASRGTGFGGVMNTEAFF.

This clone came up once. The V call is TRBV11-2, the J call TRBJ1-1, with 7 positions matching TRBD1. The CDR3 extends over 15 amino acids. Trimming at V came to 5 bases and at J to 7 bases, leaving 13 bases not matched to a gene. Germline values: CDR1 SGHAT, CDR2 FQNNGV. This CDR3 is CASSPDTGQRSEAFF. The DNA of the CDR3 is TGTGCCAGCAGCCCCGATACGGGACAGCGAAGTGAAGCTTTCTTT. Variable domain in full (rest from reference TRBV11-2 and TRBJ1-1): EAGVAQSPRYKIIEKRQSVAFWCNPISGHATLYWYQQILGQGPKLLIQFQNNGVVDDSQLPKDRFSAERLKGVDSTLKIQPAKLEDSAVYLCASSPDTGQRSEAFFGQGTRLTVV.

The chain has TRBV7-3 and TRBJ2-7; 7 nucleotides align to TRBD1. The V gene's germline CDR1 is SGHTA and CDR2 FQGTGA. This CDR3 is built from 16 residues. V dropped 6 bases and J dropped 1; count of bases not matched to a gene: 12. Here the CDR3 DNA reads TGTGCCAGCAGGATTACCGGGACAGACAATTCCTACGAGCAGTACTTC. This translates into CASRITGTDNSYEQYF.

The V gene is TRBV7-2, the J gene TRBJ1-2, with D uncertain. Trimming shortened V by 5 bases and J by 7 bases, and 11 bases separated the two germline ends. The CDR3 contains 12 residues. The germline V gene has CDR1 SGHTA and CDR2 FQGNSA. The CDR3 region is CASSKFLGGYTF. CDR3 bases: TGTGCCAGCAGCAAGTTCTTAGGTGGCTACACCTTC.

The chain is built from TRBV7-9 and TRBJ1-5, with D unclear. Trimming removed 3 bases at V and 3 bases at J, with 6 bases between. The CDR3 contains 13 residues. CDR1 is SEHNR and CDR2 is FQNEAQ in the germline V gene (reference sequence). This CDR3 reads CASSFWANQPQHF. CDR3 sequence (DNA): TGTGCCAGCAGCTTTTGGGCCAATCAGCCCCAGCATTTT.

This clone has only a few counts. Here the CDR3 reads CATRTGNGNQPQHF. In DNA, the CDR3 is TGTGCCACACGGACAGGGAATGGCAATCAGCCCCAGCATTTT. The chain joins TRBV2 to TRBJ1-5; 8 bases match TRBD1. Per germline, CDR1 SNHLY and CDR2 FYNNEI. The CDR3 totals 14 residues. J gave up 2 bases and V 10 bases, and 7 bases lay outside the gene matches.

V and J are TRBV29-1 and TRBJ1-2; the match to TRBD1 covers 7 bases. V gave up 0 bases and J gave up 4 bases; unmatched junction bases: 2. Germline V gives CDR1 SQVTM, CDR2 ANQGSEA. CDR3 length equals 13 residues. The CDR3 spells CSVEEGTVYGYTF. The CDR3 nucleotides read TGCAGCGTTGAAGAAGGGACAGTCTATGGCTACACCTTC.

The rearrangement uses TRBV6-5 and TRBJ1-2; D unclear. The CDR3 totals 12 residues. The V gene's germline CDR1 is MNHEY and CDR2 SVGAGI. Deletions cut 5 bases from V and 8 bases from J, with 12 bases between. CDR3 nucleotides: TGTGCCAGCAGTAATAGGGAAAGGGGCTACACCTTC. Protein product: CASSNRERGYTF.